This T cell receptor beta chain is from a study of blood T cells in healthy people across ages (dated by TCRdb to about 2015). Context from the whole study: In model experiments, template switching captured about one uniquely barcoded TCR beta cDNA molecule for every two T cells. Using deep sequencing normalized with unique cDNA molecular identifiers, the study measured how TCR beta repertoire diversity changes with age. The donors were split into four age groups: young (average around 16 years), middle-aged (more than 35), aged (roughly 68) and long-lived (over 80). Donors of different ages were randomly distributed across sequencing lanes to avoid experimental bias. Two additional independent replicas of 1 million unique cDNA reads from the same blood draw were analyzed for two donors (one aged 18 to 30 and one aged 80 or older).

Systemically healthy Caucasian individuals from Russia, 35 to 50 in total and aged roughly 6 to 100 years, were included as donors. Each donor gave ten milliliters of peripheral blood, collected into EDTA-treated Vacutainer tubes. PBMCs were isolated by Ficoll-Paque density-gradient centrifugation, with at least 6 million obtained per sample. Total RNA, at least 6 micrograms per sample, was extracted from PBMCs with Trizol reagent. For every donor, an aliquot of PBMCs went through flow cytometry to measure the percentages of naive CD45RAhigh/CD27high T cells. The library was made by 5' RACE. Instrument used: Illumina HiSeq 2500. The second PCR ran for roughly 7 to 11 cycles and used a J-beta primer mix along with a sample-barcoded 5' primer. A unique molecular identifier was introduced onto each TCR beta cDNA molecule by a template-switch 5' adaptor carrying 12 random nucleotides. Each sample yielded at least 2.5 million CDR3-containing paired-end reads. First-strand cDNA synthesis was performed from all RNA using the Mint cDNA synthesis kit, with priming by a TRBC-specific oligonucleotide. Following uracil-DNA glycosylase treatment, a first 18-cycle PCR with universal primers M1SS and BC2_uni_R was performed on all cDNA. The paper's data handling went like this. Each sample was normalized by randomly selecting 1 million high-quality reads, each carrying a distinct molecular identifier. Reads with shared molecular identifiers were discarded instead of being binned into consensus sequences. MiTCR, run with a Q25 quality threshold and the strictest error-elimination algorithm, handled CDR3 identification, clonotype clustering and error correction. A nonparametric unseen species model using Euler transformation provided a lower-bound estimate of total TCR beta diversity. TCRdb cleaned the public reads at Q25 with fastp, built clones with MiXCR and kept in-frame beta chains. Rows with one shared CDR3 protein collapse into an entry with the most common genes and DNA. These V and J calls derive from TCRdb rather than the authors' analysis. The sample table records about 830,000 distinct CDR3 sequences; more than 45% of these occur just once. The ten largest clones add up to roughly 22% of the sample.

On this clonotype itself: There is no known antigen for this receptor. One base away there is no much larger clone; base qualities are not given.

What the work shows at the level of the full study, not this receptor alone: There was a strong correlation between observed TCR beta diversity and the percentage of naive T cells measured by flow cytometry. Because the CMV infection status of the donors was unknown, age-related changes in expanded clonotypes may potentially have been confounded. As age increased, observed TCR beta diversity per million T cells dropped in a roughly linear way, and a significant reduction was already evident by age about 40. Compared with the aged group, the long-lived group had more naive CD4+ T cells, fewer expanded clones and increased TCR diversity, a pattern suggesting age selection. Estimates of total diversity based on one million sequenced T cells were regarded as lower bounds and as underestimates. Since profiling was done on bulk unsorted PBMCs, naive and antigen-experienced compartments could not be conclusively compared.

The origin of this receptor is a man aged 25-45 years in good health. Sequencing input: blood.

The CDR3 protein is CASSRRLASHNEQFF. The nucleotide sequence is given as TGTGCCAGCAGCAGGAGACTAGCGTCCCACAATGAGCAGTTCTTC. The rearranged chain carries TRBV2 and TRBJ2-1; the central 8 bases match TRBD2. The germline V gene gives CDR1 as SNHLY and CDR2 as FYNNEI. The CDR3 runs 15 residues from the cysteine to the phenylalanine. Of all the DNA, just the CDR3 is kept, 45 bases in frame from base 1. The germline V end is reduced by 6 bases and the J end by 5 bases; junction bases left unmatched: 9.